The 26 T cell receptor beta chains presented below share a single source sample, sequenced in a study of patients and donors after allogeneic stem cell transplantation. TCRdb reprocessed the RT-PCR reads via MiXCR and lists one record per CDR3 protein. The data hold 200,000 to 250,000 distinct CDR3 sequences, with 13% to 15% observed a single time. Specimen: blood, either unsorted or a sorted T cell fraction (not recorded which). The receptors were gathered from a human donor who was either an allogeneic HSCT recipient or a stem cell or donor lymphocyte infusion donor (not recorded which). It is not recorded whose cells these are; they may come from a transplant donor.

The CDR3 bases are TGTGCCACCACCCAGGTGGGATCTAACACCGGGGAGCTGTTTTTT. Translated, it gives CATTQVGSNTGELFF. V and J are TRBV28 and TRBJ2-2; D is unclear. Germline V CDR1 and CDR2: MDHEN, SYDVKM. The CDR3 is made up of 15 amino acids. V lost 10 bases and J 2 bases, leaving 17 bases between the germline ends.

This clonotype was seen once. The chain links TRBV7-9 to TRBJ2-1, with 9 bases aligning to TRBD1. CDR1 and CDR2 from the germline V gene are SEHNR and FQNEAQ (reference sequence). The CDR3 is 15 amino acids. Trimming removed 2 bases from V and 8 bases from J; junction bases left unmatched: 7. The CDR3 nucleotides are TGTGCCAGCAGCTTATTCGGGACAGGGAGGCATGAGCAGTTCTTC. Its translation is CASSLFGTGRHEQFF.

The V gene is TRBV11-2, the J gene TRBJ2-7; D is ambiguous. V lost 0 bases, J lost 2 bases, and 11 bases lay in between. CDR3 size: 15 residues. Germline V gene sequence: CDR1 SGHAT, CDR2 FQNNGV. CDR3 sequence: CASSLEPGPTYEQYF. The DNA for the CDR3 is TGTGCCAGCAGCTTAGAGCCAGGACCAACCTACGAGCAGTACTTC.

This chain connects TRBV5-4 to TRBJ1-2; no clear D. V dropped 4 bases and J dropped 2 bases, with 9 bases sitting between them. From germline, CDR1 is SGHNT and CDR2 YYREEE (reference sequence). This CDR3 region has 13 residues. The chain's CDR3 is CASSGRENYGYTF. The CDR3 coding sequence is TGTGCCAGCAGCGGGAGGGAGAACTATGGCTACACCTTC.

This clonotype appeared a few times. The genes are TRBV7-3 and TRBJ2-2; TRBD2 agrees at 9 bases. Per germline, CDR1 SGHTA and CDR2 FQGTGA. Trimming took 3 bases from V and 3 from J; bases not matched to a gene: 2. The CDR3 contains 15 residues. The CDR3 sequence is CASSFSGSHTGELFF. CDR3 DNA sequence: TGTGCCAGCAGCTTTAGCGGGAGCCACACCGGGGAGCTGTTTTTT.

The J gene is TRBJ2-2, the V gene TRBV28, with TRBD1 identical over 12 bases. Germline V gene lookup returns CDR1 MDHEN and CDR2 SYDVKM. V shed 5 bases, J shed 0 bases, and the junction held 19 bases outside the gene matches. The CDR3 has 22 residues. Written as DNA, the CDR3 is TGTGCCAGCAGTGATATTAGGGACAGGGGGCTCCCTACGTTCGCGAACACCGGGGAGCTGTTTTTT. This encodes CASSDIRDRGLPTFANTGELFF.

This clonotype was picked up many times. The chain joins TRBV29-1 to TRBJ2-3, with a possible D match to TRBD2 (5 bases). CDR1 is SQVTM, CDR2 ANQGSEA, per germline. This CDR3 is built from 12 residues. Trimming left V 6 bases short and J 5 bases short, with 12 bases between. The CDR3 loop is CSVSLAKDTQYF. Here the CDR3 DNA reads TGCAGCGTATCCCTAGCAAAAGATACGCAGTATTTT.

This clonotype has a handful of counts. This chain joins TRBV6-1 and TRBJ2-5; D is perhaps TRBD2 (5 bases). The CDR3 extends over 15 amino acids. The V end lost 7 bases, the J end lost 2 bases, and 17 bases lay between the germline ends. Germline assignment: CDR1 MNHNS and CDR2 SASEGT. CDR3: CASITGVSAQETQYF. CDR3 nucleotide sequence: TGTGCCAGCATAACCGGGGTTAGCGCACAAGAGACCCAGTACTTC.

The V and J genes are TRBV5-1 and TRBJ2-3, with 14 bases that match TRBD2. The CDR3 spans 22 residues. The junction had 19 bases not matched to a gene; V was cut back by 2 bases and J by 2 bases. CDR1 and CDR2 from the germline V gene are SGHRS and YFSETQ. This CDR3 is CASSFPPELTSGRVAHTDTQYF. CDR3 DNA: TGCGCCAGCAGCTTCCCCCCCGAGCTGACTAGCGGGAGGGTGGCCCACACAGATACGCAGTATTTT.

This clonotype came up many times. V is TRBV24-1 and J is TRBJ2-3, with 7 bases lining up with TRBD2. After removal of 5 bases from V and 5 bases from J, the junction contained 6 bases not matched to a gene. Germline CDR1 is KGHDR and CDR2 is SFDVKD. The CDR3 runs to 14 residues. This chain's CDR3 is CATSVSGGRDTQYF. CDR3 sequence (DNA): TGTGCCACCAGTGTTTCGGGCGGGAGAGATACGCAGTATTTT.

This clonotype was counted only a few times. J is TRBJ1-5 and V is TRBV4-3, with 7 nucleotides matching TRBD1. The CDR3 extends over 15 amino acids. The germline V gene has CDR1 LGHNA and CDR2 YSLEER. V trimming: 4 bases; J trimming: 4 bases; junction bases outside the gene matches: 7. CDR3 protein: CASSRTQGGNQPQHF. In DNA, the CDR3 is TGCGCCAGCAGCCGGACTCAGGGGGGGAATCAGCCCCAGCATTTT.

This clonotype appeared a few times. This sequence joins TRBV7-2 and TRBJ2-7, with 7 bases identical to TRBD1. CDR1 is SGHTA, CDR2 FQGNSA, per germline. The V and J ends lost 4 bases and 2 bases, in that order; junction bases with no gene match: 8. There are 15 residues in the CDR3. This CDR3 is CASSYTLQGPYEQYF. In nucleotides, the CDR3 is TGTGCCAGCAGCTACACCCTACAGGGGCCCTACGAGCAGTACTTC.

This clonotype came up many times. V gene TRBV5-1 combines with J gene TRBJ1-2, with 9 bases that match TRBD1. This CDR3 is 14 amino acids long. Germline CDR1 is SGHRS and CDR2 is YFSETQ. V was pared by 4 bases and J by 5 bases, with 6 bases of the junction left unmatched. CDR3 DNA: TGCGCCAGCAGCCCTGGGACAGGGACATATGGCTACACCTTC. This encodes CASSPGTGTYGYTF.

This clonotype has ten or more counts. V gene TRBV7-2 combines with J gene TRBJ2-1, with D uncertain. Per the germline V gene, CDR1 is SGHTA and CDR2 is FQGNSA. V lost 3 bases, J lost 5 bases, and 14 bases lay in between. The CDR3 covers 15 residues. In nucleotides, the CDR3 is TGTGCCAGCAGCTTCCTAGTGATGGTAGACAATGAGCAGTTCTTC. Translating gives CASSFLVMVDNEQFF.

The chain combines TRBV4-1 with TRBJ1-5; TRBD1 is a possible D gene (5 bases). V was trimmed by 0 bases and J by 2 bases, leaving 11 bases between them. CDR1 MGHRA and CDR2 YSYEKL come from the germline V gene. This CDR3 is built from 16 residues. CDR3 protein: CASSQDPGNGNQPQHF. The CDR3 DNA is TGCGCCAGCAGCCAAGATCCAGGGAATGGCAATCAGCCCCAGCATTTT.

The chain uses TRBV5-1 and TRBJ2-7; D remains unclear. V was clipped by 2 bases and J by 0 bases, with 6 bases between them. The CDR3 loop spans 13 amino acids. From germline, CDR1 is SGHRS and CDR2 YFSETQ. The CDR3 reads CASSFRSSYEQYF. CDR3 DNA: TGCGCCAGCAGCTTCCGGAGCTCCTACGAGCAGTACTTC.

The chain has TRBV11-3 and TRBJ2-2; D not resolved. This CDR3 region has 14 residues. V dropped 0 bases and J dropped 7 bases, with 9 bases sitting between them. Germline loops: CDR1 SGHNT, CDR2 YENEEA. For the CDR3, the DNA is TGTGCCAGCAGCTTAGAAAGGGTGGGCGGGGAGCTGTTTTTT. It codes for CASSLERVGGELFF.

This clonotype was counted only a few times. This chain joins TRBV19 and TRBJ2-6, with a weak D call TRBD1 (6 bases). The CDR3 runs to 19 residues. The germline V and J ends were trimmed by 1 base and 0 bases, with 16 bases remaining between them. In germline, CDR1 is LNHDA, CDR2 SQIVND (reference sequence). CDR3 residues: CASSIGNRDTISGANVLTF. The DNA of the CDR3 is TGTGCCAGTAGTATAGGAAACCGGGACACCATCTCTGGGGCCAACGTCCTGACTTTC.

This clonotype was counted at least ten times. The rearrangement links TRBV29-1 to TRBJ1-5; D is unresolved. Germline assignment: CDR1 SQVTM and CDR2 ANQGSEA. V shed 1 base and J shed 3 bases, with 4 bases lying between them. The CDR3 covers 12 residues. The CDR3, as DNA: TGCAGCGTTGAAGGTCCCAATCAGCCCCAGCATTTT. Protein sequence: CSVEGPNQPQHF.

This clonotype has a handful of counts. This sequence joins TRBV5-1 and TRBJ1-5, with a weak D call TRBD1 (5 bases). V was trimmed by 0 bases and J by 7 bases, leaving 14 bases between them. Germline values: CDR1 SGHRS, CDR2 YFSETQ. This CDR3 comprises 15 residues. CDR3 region: CASSLAGGVGQPQHF. In DNA, the CDR3 is TGCGCCAGCAGCTTGGCGGGGGGGGTTGGGCAGCCCCAGCATTTT.

The table lists this clonotype with a few counts. The chain couples TRBV27 to TRBJ2-6; 9 bases align to TRBD1. The germline V gene encodes CDR1 MNHEY and CDR2 SMNVEV (reference sequence). Unmatched junction bases numbered 15, after V lost 5 bases and J lost 4 bases. The CDR3 extends over 19 amino acids. CDR3 DNA: TGTGCCAGCAGTATGGGGTGGGACAGGGTAGTGGCCGGGGCCAACGTCCTGACTTTC. Its protein product is CASSMGWDRVVAGANVLTF.

A word on this clonotype: Possible read error: a much larger clone is one base away. The final CDR3 position lacks the conserved phenylalanine or tryptophan, pointing to a likely read error. V and J are TRBV5-1 and TRBJ1-1; tentatively, D is TRBD1 (5 bases). V shed 4 bases and J shed 1 base, with 14 bases lying between them. The germline gives CDR1 SGHRS, CDR2 YFSETQ. CDR3 size: 15 residues. The DNA of the CDR3 is TGCGCCAGCAGCCCTGGGGGGGGTGCGAACACTGAAGCTTTCCTT. This gives the protein CASSPGGGANTEAFL.

In its sample, this clonotype was seen a few times. The J gene is TRBJ2-5, the V gene TRBV5-4, with 7 bases aligning to TRBD1. The CDR3 is 17 residues long. Germline V gives CDR1 SGHNT, CDR2 YYREEE (reference sequence). Trimming took 2 bases from V and 3 from J; bases not matched to a gene: 13. CDR3 nucleotide sequence: TGTGCCAGCAGCTTTCCAAACAGGGGTCGGGGCAAAGAGACCCAGTACTTC. This sequence encodes CASSFPNRGRGKETQYF.

This chain links TRBV9 with TRBJ2-1; 9 nucleotides agree with TRBD1. The J segment lost 6 bases and the V segment lost 5 bases, leaving 9 bases of the junction unmatched. The CDR3 runs to 15 residues. The germline CDR1 and CDR2 sequences are SGDLS and YYNGEE. CDR3: CASRPPGQGFNEQFF. In nucleotides, the CDR3 is TGTGCCAGCAGGCCACCGGGACAGGGATTCAATGAGCAGTTCTTC.

The V and J genes are TRBV7-6 and TRBJ2-1; 14 bases agree with TRBD2. Per the germline V gene, CDR1 is SGHVS and CDR2 is FNYEAQ. This CDR3 is built from 17 residues. V trimming: 1 base; J trimming: 8 bases; junction bases outside the gene matches: 7. This CDR3 is CASSLGLAGGPVDEQFF. CDR3 bases: TGTGCCAGCAGCTTAGGACTAGCGGGAGGGCCAGTGGATGAGCAGTTCTTC.

CDR3 sequence: CASSLRTSTNQPQHF. CDR3 sequence (DNA): TGTGCCAGCAGTTTAAGGACAAGCACGAATCAGCCCCAGCATTTT. V gene TRBV12-3 or TRBV12-4 combines with J gene TRBJ1-5, with a possible D match to TRBD1 (5 bases). With 2 bases removed from V and 4 bases from J, the gap between germline ends came to 12 bases. The CDR3 covers 15 residues.